This T cell receptor beta chain was profiled in a study of cytotoxic CD8 clonotypes in ibrutinib-treated CLL. Per the germline V gene, CDR1 is SGHVS and CDR2 is FNYEAQ. V dropped 4 bases and J dropped 0 bases, with 12 bases sitting between them. The CDR3 is 15 residues long. Sequencing used immunoSEQ multiplex PCR; TCRdb keeps in-frame clones, though not all of them. Found here are 140,000 to 150,000 clones, about 80% of them singletons; the top ten hold approximately 5.1%. Genomic DNA for TCR beta libraries, about 1.8 micrograms, came from cryopreserved PBMCs. This clonotype was sampled from a human donor with chronic lymphocytic leukemia. This chain joins TRBV7-6 and TRBJ2-5; D call uncertain. The material was PBMCs, obtained after 24 months of ibrutinib treatment. CDR3 sequence: CASSSRPGYQETQYF. Written as DNA, the CDR3 is TGTGCCAGCAGCTCCCGCCCGGGCTACCAAGAGACCCAGTACTTC.